What follows is one T cell receptor beta chain and its context. A read error may be the cause here, since a much bigger clone is one base away. No conserved phenylalanine or tryptophan is present at the end of the CDR3, so a read error is the likely explanation. Germline V lookup: CDR1 SGHTA, CDR2 FQGNSA. This CDR3 region has 15 residues. V was clipped by 5 bases and J by 4 bases; unmatched bases: 7. The sample belongs to a study of T-cell reconstitution after alpha-beta-depleted transplantation in children. The library targeted TCRbeta and was prepared with unique molecular identifiers. TCRdb fed the PCR reads into MiXCR, producing one record per CDR3 protein. This table holds fewer than 400,000 distinct CDR3 sequences, roughly 22% found once.

The rearrangement links TRBV7-2 to TRBJ2-7; 11 positions match TRBD2. This sequence was found in a human donor who donated a stem cell graft to a child with acute myeloid leukemia. The sequences come from PBMCs from the stem cell graft donor, collected from the stem cell graft. Written as DNA, the CDR3 is TGTGCCAGCAGCCGATCCCTAGCGGGAGGTTACGAGCAGTACCTC. Its protein is CASSRSLAGGYEQYL.